This T cell receptor beta chain was obtained from a study of blood T cell repertoires in COVID-19. Across the whole study: Samples representing acute and convalescent COVID-19 were sourced from the United States, Italy and Spain.

Methods used by the authors: Researchers report that nucleated cell counts were estimated from reference gene primer amplification. TCRdb keeps only in-frame clones here, not all; method: immunoSEQ multiplex PCR. That table gives V, J and clone size, and the DNA gave D and trimming. This sample has about 140,000 clones, with 80% to 90% found just once. CDR3 length: 14 residues. The V end was cut by 4 bases, the J end by 8 bases, with 17 bases between. Germline V gives CDR1 LGHDT, CDR2 YNNKEL (reference sequence). The sequence was obtained from a man in his fifties or sixties with active or convalescent COVID-19. Material: peripheral blood. This rearrangement joins TRBV3-1 (or the pseudogene TRBV3-2) to TRBJ1-1; no firm D call. The CDR3 reads CASSRSEGLKEAFF. Written as DNA, the CDR3 is TGTGCCAGCAGCCGATCGGAGGGCCTAAAAGAAGCTTTCTTT.